What follows is one T cell receptor beta chain and its context. Germline V gene data show CDR1 as SNHLY and CDR2 as FYNNEI. Losses at the gene ends were 6 bases for V and 8 bases for J; bases not matched to a gene: 9. This CDR3 has 14 residues. The sample comes from a study of blood T cell repertoires in COVID-19. For the study at large: Acute and convalescent COVID-19 specimens originated in the United States, Italy and Spain.

Data came from immunoSEQ multiplex PCR; TCRdb stores just in-frame clones and leaves some out. The table lists nearly 200,000 clones, around four fifths of them singletons. The clonotype was recovered from a human donor with acute or convalescent COVID-19. The donor label of this sample is uncertain. Sequencing input: peripheral blood. V and J are TRBV2 and TRBJ2-4; 8 nucleotides match TRBD2. The CDR3 nucleotides read TGTGCCAGCAGCGGAGCGGGAGAAGGATACATTCAGTACTTC. Translated: CASSGAGEGYIQYF.